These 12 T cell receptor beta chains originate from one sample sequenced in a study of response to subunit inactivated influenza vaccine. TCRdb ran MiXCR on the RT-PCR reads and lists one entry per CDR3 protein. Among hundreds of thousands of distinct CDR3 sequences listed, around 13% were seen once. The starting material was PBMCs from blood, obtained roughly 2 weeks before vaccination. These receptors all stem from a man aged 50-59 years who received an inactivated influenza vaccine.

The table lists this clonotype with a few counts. The CDR3 sequence: CSASRGSHEQFF. CDR3 DNA: TGCAGTGCTAGTAGGGGGAGCCATGAGCAGTTCTTC. The chain links TRBV20-1 to TRBJ2-1, with a tentative D call TRBD1 (6 bases). The CDR3 runs to 12 residues. Germline loops: CDR1 DFQATT, CDR2 SNEGSKA (reference sequence). V lost 3 bases and J lost 8, with 11 bases in between.

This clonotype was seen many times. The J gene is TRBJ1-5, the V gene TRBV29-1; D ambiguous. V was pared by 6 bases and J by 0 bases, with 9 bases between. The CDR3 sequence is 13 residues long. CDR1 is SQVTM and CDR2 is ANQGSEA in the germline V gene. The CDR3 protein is CSVLGDSNQPQHF. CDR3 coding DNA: TGCAGCGTCCTCGGGGATAGCAATCAGCCCCAGCATTTT.

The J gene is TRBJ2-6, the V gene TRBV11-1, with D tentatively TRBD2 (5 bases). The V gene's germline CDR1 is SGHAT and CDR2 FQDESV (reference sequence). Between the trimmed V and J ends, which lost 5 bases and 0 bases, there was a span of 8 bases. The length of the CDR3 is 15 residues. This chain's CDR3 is CASSRGSSGANVLTF. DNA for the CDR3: TGTGCCAGCAGCCGAGGGAGCTCTGGGGCCAACGTCCTGACTTTC.

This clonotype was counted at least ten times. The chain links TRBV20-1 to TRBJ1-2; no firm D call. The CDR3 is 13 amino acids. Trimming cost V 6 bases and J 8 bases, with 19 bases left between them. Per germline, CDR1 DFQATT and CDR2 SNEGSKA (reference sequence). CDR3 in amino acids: CSAGGPHIWGYTF. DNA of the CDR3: TGCAGTGCCGGAGGCCCCCACATTTGGGGCTACACCTTC.

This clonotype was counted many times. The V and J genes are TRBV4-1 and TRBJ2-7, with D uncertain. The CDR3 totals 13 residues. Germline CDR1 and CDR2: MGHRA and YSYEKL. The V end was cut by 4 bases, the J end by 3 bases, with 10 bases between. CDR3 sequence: CASSPQVGYEQYF. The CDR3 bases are TGCGCCAGCAGCCCACAAGTCGGCTACGAGCAGTACTTC.

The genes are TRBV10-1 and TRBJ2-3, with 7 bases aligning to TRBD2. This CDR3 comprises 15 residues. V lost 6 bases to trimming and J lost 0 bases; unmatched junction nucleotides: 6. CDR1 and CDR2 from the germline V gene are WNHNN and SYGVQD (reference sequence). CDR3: CASRESGTSTDTQYF. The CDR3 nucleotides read TGCGCCAGCAGAGAGAGCGGGACCAGCACAGATACGCAGTATTTT.

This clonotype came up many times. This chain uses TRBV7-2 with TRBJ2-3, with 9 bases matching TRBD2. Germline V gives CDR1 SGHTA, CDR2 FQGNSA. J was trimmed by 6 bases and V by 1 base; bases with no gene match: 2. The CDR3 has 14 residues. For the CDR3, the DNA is TGTGCCAGCAGCTTAGTGGCGGGAGGGGATACGCAGTATTTT. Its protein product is CASSLVAGGDTQYF. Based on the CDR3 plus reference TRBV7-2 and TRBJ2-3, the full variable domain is GAGVSQSPSNKVTEKGKDVELRCDPISGHTALYWYRQSLGQGLEFLIYFQGNSAPDKSGLPSDRFSAERTGGSVSTLTIQRTQQEDSAVYLCASSLVAGGDTQYFGPGTRLTVL.

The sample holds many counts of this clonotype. CDR3 coding DNA: TGTGCCAGCAGTCCTGAATATGAGGGCACTGAAGCTTTCTTT. Protein: CASSPEYEGTEAFF. This chain links TRBV25-1 with TRBJ1-1; D gene ambiguous. Per the germline V gene, CDR1 is MGHDK and CDR2 is SYGVNS. V was cut by 5 bases and J by 4 bases, with 14 bases left in between. This CDR3 has 14 amino acids.

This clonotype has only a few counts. Here the CDR3 DNA reads TGTGCCAGCAATGGACAGGGTGCGAACACCGGGGAGCTGTTTTTT. Translated, it gives CASNGQGANTGELFF. J is TRBJ2-2 and V is TRBV2, with TRBD1 matching over 8 bases. The junction had 4 bases not matched to a gene; V was cut back by 7 bases and J by 0 bases. Germline V lookup: CDR1 SNHLY, CDR2 FYNNEI. The CDR3 runs to 15 residues.

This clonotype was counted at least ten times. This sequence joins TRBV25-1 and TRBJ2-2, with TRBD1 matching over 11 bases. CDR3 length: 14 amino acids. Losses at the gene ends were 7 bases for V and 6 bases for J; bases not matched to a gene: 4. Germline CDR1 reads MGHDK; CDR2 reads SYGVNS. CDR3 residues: CASKGQGVSGELFF. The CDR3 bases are TGTGCCAGCAAGGGACAGGGGGTATCCGGGGAGCTGTTTTTT. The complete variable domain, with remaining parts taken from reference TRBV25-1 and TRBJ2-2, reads EADIYQTPRYLVIGTGKKITLECSQTMGHDKMYWYQQDPGMELHLIHYSYGVNSTEKGDLSSESTVSRIRTEHFPLTLESARPSHTSQYLCASKGQGVSGELFFGEGSRLTVL.

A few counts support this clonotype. This CDR3 is CASSLATLANEQFF. In nucleotides, the CDR3 is TGCGCCAGCAGCTTGGCCACACTAGCTAATGAGCAGTTCTTC. V and J are TRBV5-1 and TRBJ2-1; D is perhaps TRBD2 (6 bases). This CDR3 contains 14 residues. Trimming shortened V by 0 bases and J by 7 bases, and 11 bases separated the two germline ends. From germline, CDR1 is SGHRS and CDR2 YFSETQ.

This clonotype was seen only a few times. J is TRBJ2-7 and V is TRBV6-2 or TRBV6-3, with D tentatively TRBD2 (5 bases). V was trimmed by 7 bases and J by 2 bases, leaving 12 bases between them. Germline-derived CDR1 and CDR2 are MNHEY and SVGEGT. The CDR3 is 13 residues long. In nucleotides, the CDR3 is TGTGCCAGCACGGACTTACCAACCTACGAGCAGTACTTC. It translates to CASTDLPTYEQYF.